These T cell receptor beta chains were read from a single sample in a study of PD-L1 blockade in urothelial cancer. Repertoires were generated with immunoSEQ multiplex PCR, while TCRdb's copy carries only in-frame clones and drops some. The sample has some 30,000 clones; around 87% are singletons. The material was PBMCs, obtained around atezolizumab (anti-PD-L1) treatment. Every receptor here comes from a man aged 45-60 years with urothelial cancer. Both conserved end residues are part of each CDR3. Each record gives: clone size, J gene, D gene, V gene, CDR3 protein, CDR3 DNA. D genes are given only for firm matches. Clone size is stated in some rows and not others, as once, few, many or a class when expanded.

clone_size: NA
j_call: TRBJ2-5
d_call: TRBD2
v_call: TRBV7-8
cdr3_aa: CASSTGLAKFRVETQYF
cdr3_nt: TGTGCCAGCAGCACCGGACTAGCGAAATTTAGGGTAGAGACCCAGTACTTC

clone_size: NA
j_call: TRBJ1-2
d_call: NA
v_call: TRBV6-5
cdr3_aa: CASSYDSSNYGYTF
cdr3_nt: TGTGCCAGCAGTTATGACAGCAGTAACTATGGCTACACCTTC

clone_size: once
j_call: TRBJ2-7
d_call: TRBD1
v_call: TRBV19
cdr3_aa: CASSRGQGGSYEQYF
cdr3_nt: TGTGCCAGTAGTAGGGGACAGGGGGGATCCTACGAGCAGTACTTC

clone_size: NA
j_call: TRBJ1-4
d_call: TRBD1
v_call: TRBV25-1
cdr3_aa: CASSVRAGGEKLFF
cdr3_nt: TGTGCCAGCAGCGTGCGGGCAGGGGGAGAAAAACTGTTTTTT

clone_size: once
j_call: TRBJ1-1
d_call: TRBD1
v_call: TRBV9
cdr3_aa: CASSTGTGMAEAFF
cdr3_nt: TGTGCCAGCAGCACCGGGACAGGGATGGCTGAAGCTTTCTTT

clone_size: NA
j_call: TRBJ1-1
d_call: TRBD1
v_call: TRBV27
cdr3_aa: CASSLSQGEYTEAFF
cdr3_nt: TGTGCCAGCAGTTTATCACAGGGGGAGTACACTGAAGCTTTCTTT

clone_size: NA
j_call: TRBJ2-3
d_call: NA
v_call: TRBV27
cdr3_aa: CASSLWAIPASTDTQYF
cdr3_nt: TGTGCCAGCAGTTTATGGGCTATCCCAGCTAGCACAGATACGCAGTATTTT

clone_size: NA
j_call: TRBJ1-2
d_call: NA
v_call: TRBV19
cdr3_aa: CASSMPGQGDNYGYTF
cdr3_nt: TGTGCCAGTAGTATGCCTGGGCAGGGTGATAACTATGGCTACACCTTC

clone_size: NA
j_call: TRBJ2-3
d_call: TRBD2
v_call: TRBV6-1
cdr3_aa: CASSEAGYWGGTSPDTQYF
cdr3_nt: TGTGCCAGCAGTGAAGCAGGTTATTGGGGTGGGACTAGCCCAGATACGCAGTATTTT

clone_size: NA
j_call: TRBJ2-5
d_call: TRBD2
v_call: TRBV28
cdr3_aa: CASSLPGLAGEAQETQYF
cdr3_nt: TGTGCCAGCAGTTTACCGGGACTAGCGGGGGAGGCGCAAGAGACCCAGTACTTC

clone_size: NA
j_call: TRBJ2-4
d_call: TRBD1
v_call: TRBV5-5
cdr3_aa: CASRQGTPKNIQYF
cdr3_nt: TGTGCCAGCAGACAGGGGACCCCCAAAAACATTCAGTACTTC

clone_size: NA
j_call: TRBJ2-7
d_call: TRBD2
v_call: TRBV6-5
cdr3_aa: CASSPSGGHEQYF
cdr3_nt: TGTGCCAGCAGCCCTAGCGGGGGTCACGAGCAGTACTTC

clone_size: NA
j_call: TRBJ2-4
d_call: NA
v_call: TRBV15
cdr3_aa: CATSRDRRGRDIQYF
cdr3_nt: TGTGCCACCAGCAGAGATCGGAGGGGCCGGGACATTCAGTACTTC

clone_size: NA
j_call: TRBJ2-7
d_call: NA
v_call: TRBV5-1
cdr3_aa: CASRVSTLSSYEQYF
cdr3_nt: TGCGCCAGCAGGGTTAGCACTTTAAGCTCCTACGAGCAGTACTTC

clone_size: NA
j_call: TRBJ1-2
d_call: NA
v_call: TRBV5-5
cdr3_aa: CASSFFGGGNYGYTF
cdr3_nt: TGTGCCAGCAGCTTTTTCGGGGGTGGGAACTATGGCTACACCTTC

clone_size: NA
j_call: TRBJ2-5
d_call: TRBD1
v_call: TRBV9
cdr3_aa: CASSVDFTKGAETQYF
cdr3_nt: TGTGCCAGCAGCGTAGATTTCACGAAGGGGGCAGAGACCCAGTACTTC